The 13 T cell receptor beta chains listed next were all sequenced from one sample in a study of blood T cell repertoires in COVID-19. Sequencing used immunoSEQ multiplex PCR; TCRdb keeps in-frame clones, though not all of them. Found here are about 170,000 clones, 65% to 85% of them singletons; the top ten hold about a tenth. The sample was peripheral blood. The receptors stem from a man between 65 and 85 years old with active or convalescent COVID-19.

This clone was recorded a few times. The chain combines TRBV4-1 with TRBJ1-1; D gene unclear. From germline, CDR1 is MGHRA and CDR2 YSYEKL. The CDR3 covers 15 residues. The V end lost 0 bases, the J end lost 1 base, and 9 bases lay between the germline ends. The CDR3 region has the DNA TGCGCCAGCAGCCAAGAGGCGGGCCGGAACACTGAAGCTTTCTTT. Translating gives CASSQEAGRNTEAFF.

The chain carries TRBV2 and TRBJ1-5, with TRBD1 matching over 7 bases. The trim removed 6 bases at V and 3 bases at J, leaving 5 bases unmatched. Germline lookup yields CDR1 SNHLY and CDR2 FYNNEI. The CDR3 covers 14 residues. Written as DNA, the CDR3 is TGTGCCAGCAGGAAGGACAGGCACAATCAGCCCCAGCATTTT. Its translation is CASRKDRHNQPQHF.

V gene TRBV10-3 combines with J gene TRBJ1-3, with TRBD1 matching over 7 bases. There are 14 residues in the CDR3. Germline V gene sequence: CDR1 ENHRY, CDR2 SYGVKD. With V trimmed by 7 bases and J by 4 bases, 7 bases remained unmatched. The CDR3 sequence is CAITRQGSGNTIYF. The CDR3 DNA reads as TGTGCCATCACCCGACAGGGATCAGGAAACACCATATATTTT.

The rearrangement links TRBV5-4 to TRBJ2-5; no firm D call. CDR3 length equals 13 residues. The germline V gene encodes CDR1 SGHNT and CDR2 YYREEE (reference sequence). The V end lost 0 bases, the J end lost 5 bases, and 8 bases lay between the germline ends. CDR3: CASSLARMETQYF. DNA for the CDR3: TGTGCCAGCAGCTTGGCCAGGATGGAGACCCAGTACTTC.

The rearrangement uses TRBV5-1 and TRBJ2-5; 7 bases fit TRBD1. CDR1 is SGHRS, CDR2 YFSETQ, per germline. CDR3 length: 16 amino acids. Unmatched junction bases numbered 14, after V lost 4 bases and J lost 5 bases. The CDR3 spells CASSRSGQPWVETQYF. The DNA for the CDR3 is TGCGCCAGCAGCAGGTCGGGACAGCCTTGGGTGGAGACCCAGTACTTC.

The V and J genes are TRBV18 and TRBJ1-4; 7 bases fit TRBD1. This CDR3 region has 15 residues. Germline CDR1 is KGHSH and CDR2 is LQKENI. Losses at the gene ends were 2 bases for V and 10 bases for J; bases not matched to a gene: 10. CDR3 nucleotides: TGTGCCAGCTCACCAGATCAGGCAGGGGGAGGAAAACTGTTTTTT. As protein: CASSPDQAGGGKLFF.

This chain connects TRBV7-2 to TRBJ1-1, with 8 bases aligning to TRBD1. This CDR3 has 18 residues. Germline lookup yields CDR1 SGHTA and CDR2 FQGNSA. The J segment lost 0 bases and the V segment lost 0 bases, leaving 9 bases of the junction unmatched. The CDR3 sequence is CASSLANYNRGMNTEAFF. CDR3 coding DNA: TGTGCCAGCAGCTTAGCGAATTACAACAGGGGGATGAACACTGAAGCTTTCTTT. The full variable domain, rest sourced from reference TRBV7-2 and TRBJ1-1, is GAGVSQSPSNKVTEKGKDVELRCDPISGHTALYWYRQSLGQGLEFLIYFQGNSAPDKSGLPSDRFSAERTGGSVSTLTIQRTQQEDSAVYLCASSLANYNRGMNTEAFFGQGTRLTVV.

The J gene is TRBJ1-1, the V gene TRBV29-1; perhaps TRBD1 as D (6 bases). The CDR3 is made up of 17 amino acids. The V and J ends lost 1 base and 1 base respectively, with 19 bases between them. Looked up from germline, CDR1 is SQVTM and CDR2 is ANQGSEA. CDR3 sequence (DNA): TGCAGCGTTGAAGTGGGACATAAGGTAGGGTCGAACACTGAAGCTTTCTTT. As protein: CSVEVGHKVGSNTEAFF.

The V and J genes are TRBV5-1 and TRBJ1-1, with D possibly matching TRBD1 (6 bases). Germline loops: CDR1 SGHRS, CDR2 YFSETQ. V lost 2 bases and J 0 bases, leaving 17 bases between the germline ends. This CDR3 is 17 amino acids long. The CDR3 region has the DNA TGCGCCAGCAGCTTCACCCAGGGGCCGCGGATGAACACTGAAGCTTTCTTT. Protein: CASSFTQGPRMNTEAFF.

V gene TRBV4-2 combines with J gene TRBJ2-7; TRBD2 matches at 13 bases. The CDR3 is 17 residues long. With 4 bases clipped from V and 0 bases from J, the junction kept 6 bases outside the gene matches. From germline, CDR1 is LGHNA and CDR2 YNFKEQ. The CDR3 region has the DNA TGTGCCAGCAGCCGAGCGGGGACTAGCGGGGACTCCTACGAGCAGTACTTC. It codes for CASSRAGTSGDSYEQYF.

The chain combines TRBV3-1 (or the pseudogene TRBV3-2) with TRBJ1-5; D remains unclear. In germline, CDR1 is LGHDT, CDR2 YNNKEL (reference sequence). With 3 bases removed from V and 0 bases from J, the gap between germline ends came to 6 bases. This CDR3 contains 14 residues. CDR3 coding DNA: TGTGCCAGCAGCCAGGGCTATAGCAATCAGCCCCAGCATTTT. Its protein product is CASSQGYSNQPQHF.

The chain couples TRBV7-2 to TRBJ2-5; 11 nucleotides align to TRBD1. Trimming at V came to 1 base and at J to 5 bases, leaving 3 bases not matched to a gene. Germline V gene lookup returns CDR1 SGHTA and CDR2 FQGNSA. CDR3 length: 15 amino acids. The CDR3 loop reads CASSLVGTGGETQYF. DNA for the CDR3: TGTGCCAGCAGCTTAGTTGGGACAGGGGGGGAGACCCAGTACTTC.

The V and J genes are TRBV4-1 and TRBJ2-7; TRBD1 is a possible D gene (6 bases). The CDR3 is made up of 16 amino acids. Trimming took 1 base from V and 2 from J, leaving 15 bases between them. Germline values: CDR1 MGHRA, CDR2 YSYEKL. The CDR3 reads CASSQGERKGAYEQYF. The CDR3 DNA reads as TGCGCCAGCAGCCAAGGTGAGCGGAAGGGGGCCTACGAGCAGTACTTC.